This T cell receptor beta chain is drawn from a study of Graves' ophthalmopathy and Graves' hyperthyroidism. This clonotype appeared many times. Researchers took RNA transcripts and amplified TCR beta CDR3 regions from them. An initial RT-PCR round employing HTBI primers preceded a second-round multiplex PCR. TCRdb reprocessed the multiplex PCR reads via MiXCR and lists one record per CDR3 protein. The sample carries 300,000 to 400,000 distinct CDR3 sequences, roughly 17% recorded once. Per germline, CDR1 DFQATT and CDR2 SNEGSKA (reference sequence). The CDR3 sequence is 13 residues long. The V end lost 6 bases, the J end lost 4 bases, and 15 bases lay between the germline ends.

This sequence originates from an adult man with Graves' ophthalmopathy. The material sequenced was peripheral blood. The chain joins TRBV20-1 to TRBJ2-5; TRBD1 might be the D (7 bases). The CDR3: CSAAGQRLETQYF. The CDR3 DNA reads TGCAGTGCCGCGGGACAGCGGTTAGAGACCCAGTACTTC.